These T cell receptor beta chains were read from a single sample in a study of T cell changes during pregnancy in multiple sclerosis. The method was immunoSEQ multiplex PCR; TCRdb's version includes in-frame clones alone and lacks a portion of them. The table records 50,000 or so clones, approximately 92% of them present only once. The sample was CD4+ T cells from peripheral blood mononuclear cells, taken in the third trimester of pregnancy. The receptor set was obtained from a female donor with multiple sclerosis, enrolled in a pregnancy study. Both conserved end residues are part of each CDR3. The D gene is left open where the match is weak. Not every row has a clone size; where given, it reads once, few, many or a size class.

d_gene | j_gene | abundance | v_gene | CDR3aa | CDR3nt
- | TRBJ1-1 | - | TRBV10-2 | CASRGAGETEAFF | TGCGCCAGCAGAGGGGCGGGGGAGACTGAAGCTTTCTTT
- | TRBJ2-3 | - | TRBV25-1 | CASSGLPHTMDTQYF | TGTGCCAGCAGTGGACTACCGCATACGATGGATACGCAGTATTTT
- | TRBJ1-3 | - | TRBV6-5 | CASTHRGNSGNTIYF | TGTGCCAGCACCCATAGGGGGAACTCTGGAAACACCATATATTTT
- | TRBJ1-2 | - | TRBV27 | CASRESSGFPYGYTF | TGTGCCAGCAGAGAATCTTCGGGGTTCCCCTATGGCTACACCTTC
- | TRBJ2-2 | - | TRBV2 | CASSEDFARVNTGELFF | TGTGCCAGCAGTGAAGATTTTGCCAGGGTAAACACCGGGGAGCTGTTTTTT
- | TRBJ2-1 | - | TRBV5-6 | CASSVNREGPYNEQFF | TGTGCCAGCAGCGTGAACAGGGAAGGGCCCTACAATGAGCAGTTCTTC
TRBD1 | TRBJ1-1 | - | TRBV7-2 | CASSQHGQGLGTEAFF | TGTGCCAGCAGCCAACATGGACAGGGGTTGGGCACTGAAGCTTTCTTT
- | TRBJ2-4 | - | TRBV5-7 | CASSLLTDLAKNIQYF | TGTGCCAGCAGCTTGCTGACAGACCTAGCCAAAAACATTCAGTACTTC
TRBD1 | TRBJ2-5 | - | TRBV19 | CASSTRGYRGSETQYF | TGTGCCAGTAGTACGAGAGGTTACAGGGGGTCCGAGACCCAGTACTTC
- | TRBJ1-2 | - | TRBV5-1 | CASSTGGSNYGYTF | TGCGCCAGCTCCACGGGGGGTTCTAACTATGGCTACACCTTC
- | TRBJ2-7 | once | TRBV6-1 | CASSDGQGYEQYF | TGTGCCAGCAGTGACGGGCAGGGCTACGAGCAGTACTTC
- | TRBJ2-1 | - | TRBV18 | CASSPSRRDSPYNEQFF | TGTGCCAGCTCACCCTCCCGGCGGGACAGCCCCTACAATGAGCAGTTCTTC
- | TRBJ1-1 | - | TRBV2 | CASRPRDAALEAFF | TGTGCCAGCAGGCCGCGGGACGCTGCCCTTGAAGCTTTCTTT
- | TRBJ2-7 | - | TRBV5-1 | CASSLDRGPYEQYF | TGCGCCAGCAGCTTGGATCGCGGTCCCTACGAGCAGTACTTC